This entry is about one T cell receptor (beta chain). This CDR3 region has 16 residues. Germline V gene data show CDR1 as SNHLY and CDR2 as FYNNEI. Trimming removed 6 bases at V and 4 bases at J, with 21 bases between. The sample originates from a study of cytomegalovirus exposure and HLA in healthy donors. The method was immunoSEQ multiplex PCR; TCRdb's version includes in-frame clones alone and lacks a portion of them. Here the sample spans some 140,000 clones, around 84% being singletons. The source of this sequence is a human donor in good health. The chain uses TRBV2 and TRBJ1-2; TRBD1 is a possible D gene (5 bases). The sequencing sample was made of PBMCs. The CDR3 loop reads CASRTWSGGGSYGYTF. The CDR3 coding sequence is TGTGCCAGCAGAACGTGGTCTGGGGGGGGATCCTATGGCTACACCTTC.